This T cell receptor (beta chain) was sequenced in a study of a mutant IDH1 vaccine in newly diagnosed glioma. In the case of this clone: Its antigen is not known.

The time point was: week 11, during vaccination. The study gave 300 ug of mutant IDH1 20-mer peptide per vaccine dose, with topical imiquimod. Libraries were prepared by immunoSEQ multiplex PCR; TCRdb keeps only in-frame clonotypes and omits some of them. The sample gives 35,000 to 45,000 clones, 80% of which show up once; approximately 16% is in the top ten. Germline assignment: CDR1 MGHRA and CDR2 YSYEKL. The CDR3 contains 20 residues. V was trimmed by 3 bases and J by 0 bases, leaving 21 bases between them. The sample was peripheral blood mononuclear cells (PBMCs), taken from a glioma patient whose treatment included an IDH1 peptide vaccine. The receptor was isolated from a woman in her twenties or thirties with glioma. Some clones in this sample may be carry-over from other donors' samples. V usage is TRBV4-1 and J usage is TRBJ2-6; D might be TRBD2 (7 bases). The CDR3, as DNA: TGCGCCAGCAGCCAGCCAAAGGGGGAGGGAACCTACTCTGGGGCCAACGTCCTGACTTTC. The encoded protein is CASSQPKGEGTYSGANVLTF.